These T cell receptor beta chains were read from a single sample in a study of cytomegalovirus exposure and HLA in healthy donors. Data came from immunoSEQ multiplex PCR; TCRdb stores just in-frame clones and leaves some out. This sample yields 200,000 to 250,000 clones, of which over 75% are seen a single time; 2% to 2.5% belongs to the top ten. Sequencing was done on a sample of PBMCs. Every receptor here comes from a woman in her late teens or twenties in good health and CMV-seropositive. Each CDR3 is given with its conserved first and last residue. D genes are given only for firm matches. Part of the rows lack a size; the others show once, few, many or a class for expanded clones.

TRBD1	TRBJ1-1	TRBV6-5	-	TGTGCCAGCAGTCTGACAGGGTGGGCGACTGAAGCTTTCTTT	CASSLTGWATEAFF
TRBD1	TRBJ2-7	TRBV30	-	TGTGCCTGGAGTGTGTACCAGGGGGTTTACGAGCAGTACTTC	CAWSVYQGVYEQYF
-	TRBJ1-2	TRBV28	-	TGTGCCAGCAGTTCCCCCGGGGGCTATGGCTACACCTTC	CASSSPGGYGYTF
TRBD2	TRBJ2-1	TRBV28	once	TGTGCCACCCGACTAGCGGGCTCCTACAATGAGCAGTTCTTC	CATRLAGSYNEQFF
TRBD1	TRBJ1-2	TRBV28	-	TGTGCCAGCAGCTCCGGGACAGGGAGAGACGGCTACACCTTC	CASSSGTGRDGYTF
-	TRBJ2-3	TRBV5-4	once	TGTGCCAGCAGCTCCCCGACTAATATCGATACGCAGTATTTT	CASSSPTNIDTQYF
-	TRBJ2-6	TRBV6-1	-	TGTGCCAGCAGTGAAGGGACATCTGGGGCCAACGTCCTGACTTTC	CASSEGTSGANVLTF
-	TRBJ1-5	TRBV2	-	TGTGCCAGCACGGGAGGGGACAATCAGCCCCAGCATTTT	CASTGGDNQPQHF
TRBD1	TRBJ2-7	TRBV7-3	-	TGTGCCAGCAGCCCTCAAGGGGGACAGGGCTACGAGCAGTACTTC	CASSPQGGQGYEQYF
-	TRBJ2-7	TRBV10-1	-	TGCGCCAGCAGTCCCGGGACAAGATACGAGCAGTACTTC	CASSPGTRYEQYF
-	TRBJ1-3	TRBV4-1	-	TGCGCCAGCAGCCAAGCCCCAGGGAAGACACCTGGAAACACCATATATTTT	CASSQAPGKTPGNTIYF
TRBD2	TRBJ2-7	TRBV5-6	-	TGTGCCAGCAGCTCACTAGCGGGACAATACGAGCAGTACTTC	CASSSLAGQYEQYF
-	TRBJ1-1	TRBV2	-	TGTGCCAGCAGTGAAGCGCGTTGGAACACTGAAGCTTTCTTT	CASSEARWNTEAFF
TRBD2	TRBJ2-5	TRBV4-1	-	TGCGCCAGCAGCCAAATGTTTGGGCTAGCGGGGGCACAAGAGACCCAGTACTTC	CASSQMFGLAGAQETQYF
-	TRBJ2-7	TRBV10-3	-	TGTGCCATCAGGGATCCAGGGGACATGAAGCTCGAGCAGTACTTC	CAIRDPGDMKLEQYF
TRBD2	TRBJ2-1	TRBV5-1	-	TGCGCCAGCAGAATGGGACTAGCGGGAGGGGTCCGCACCAATGAGCAGTTCTTC	CASRMGLAGGVRTNEQFF
TRBD1	TRBJ2-2	TRBV5-1	-	TGCGCCAGCAGCCTCGGGACAGGGGATACCGGGGAGCTGTTTTTT	CASSLGTGDTGELFF
-	TRBJ2-2	TRBV7-3	-	TGTGCCAGCAGTTCCCTCTCGAACACCGGGGAGCTGTTTTTT	CASSSLSNTGELFF
TRBD1	TRBJ1-2	TRBV9	few	TGTGCCAGCAGCGCCAACAAGGGGGCCCGCTTTGGCTACACCTTC	CASSANKGARFGYTF
-	TRBJ1-3	TRBV6-4	-	TGTGCCACGACTCCTTCTGGAAACACCATATATTTT	CATTPSGNTIYF
-	TRBJ2-1	TRBV27	-	TGTGCCAGCAGTTTATCGGTAGCGGAGTACAATGAGCAGTTCTTC	CASSLSVAEYNEQFF
-	TRBJ2-1	TRBV14	-	TGTGCCAGCAGCCACTATAGTTCGGGTCGGTGGAATGAGCAGTTCTTC	CASSHYSSGRWNEQFF
TRBD1	TRBJ1-4	TRBV5-1	-	TGCGCCAGCAGCTCACAGGGGATGAATGAAAAACTGTTTTTT	CASSSQGMNEKLFF
TRBD1	TRBJ1-5	TRBV27	-	TGTGCCAGCAGTTTAATTGGGGACAGGAGGTTCCGAAGCAATCAGCCCCAGCATTTT	CASSLIGDRRFRSNQPQHF
TRBD1	TRBJ2-7	TRBV28	-	TGTGCCAGCAGTTTTAGGGACAGGGGCTACGAGCAGTACTTC	CASSFRDRGYEQYF
TRBD2	TRBJ2-1	TRBV7-9	-	TGTGCCAGCAGGGGAGGACTAGCGGGAGTCAATGAGCAGTTCTTC	CASRGGLAGVNEQFF
TRBD2	TRBJ2-1	TRBV9	-	TGTGCCAGCAGCGCCCCGATGACTAGCGGGAGGGGGGAGCAGTTCTTC	CASSAPMTSGRGEQFF
-	TRBJ1-5	TRBV27	-	TGTGCCAGCAGTTTGGTCGGAGGGAAAGCTCAGCCCCAGCATTTT	CASSLVGGKAQPQHF
TRBD2	TRBJ2-7	TRBV5-1	-	TGCGCCAGCAGCTTGGTGGTTTACCGGGAGGGATACGAGCAGTACTTC	CASSLVVYREGYEQYF
TRBD1	TRBJ2-2	TRBV28	-	TGTGCCAGCGTACCCCCTTACGGAGACAGGGACGCCGGGGAGCTGTTTTTT	CASVPPYGDRDAGELFF
-	TRBJ1-2	TRBV4-1	once	TGCGCCAGCAGCCAACCAGGGGCTAACTATGGCTACACCTTC	CASSQPGANYGYTF
TRBD1	TRBJ2-1	TRBV4-1	-	TGCGCCAGCAGCCAAGTACAGGGGTTCTACAATGAGCAGTTCTTC	CASSQVQGFYNEQFF
-	TRBJ1-4	TRBV7-9	-	TGTGCCAGCAGCTCCTCAGGAAGTGAAAAACTGTTTTTT	CASSSSGSEKLFF